The 28 T cell receptor beta chains listed next were all sequenced from one sample in a study of T cell changes during pregnancy in multiple sclerosis. Repertoires were generated with immunoSEQ multiplex PCR, while TCRdb's copy carries only in-frame clones and drops some. The repertoire has roughly 100,000 clones, roughly 92% of them found once; the top ten carry roughly 0.93%. The sample here was peripheral blood, taken after pregnancy. These receptors were obtained from a female donor with multiple sclerosis, enrolled in a pregnancy study.

V gene TRBV5-4 combines with J gene TRBJ1-2; TRBD1 matches at 8 bases. V was pared by 3 bases and J by 2 bases, with 6 bases of the junction left unmatched. The CDR3 totals 15 residues. Per the germline V gene, CDR1 is SGHNT and CDR2 is YYREEE (reference sequence). CDR3 sequence: CASSSTTGENYGYTF. DNA of the CDR3: TGTGCCAGCAGCTCTACGACAGGGGAGAACTATGGCTACACCTTC.

The chain couples TRBV19 to TRBJ2-7; TRBD1 matches 8 bases. CDR1 LNHDA and CDR2 SQIVND come from the germline V gene (reference sequence). The CDR3 length is 12 residues. Trimming cost V 6 bases and J 5 bases; bases outside gene matches: 3. The CDR3 nucleotides are TGTGCCAGTAGGGACAGGGTGGACGAGCAGTACTTC. Its protein product is CASRDRVDEQYF.

The V and J genes are TRBV7-2 and TRBJ1-2, with D unresolved. Germline V gene lookup returns CDR1 SGHTA and CDR2 FQGNSA. This CDR3 is built from 13 residues. Trimming left V 2 bases short and J 6 bases short, with 10 bases between. The DNA of the CDR3 is TGTGCCAGCAGCTTAACGGAGGGCGATGGCTACACCTTC. It codes for CASSLTEGDGYTF.

V usage is TRBV5-4 and J usage is TRBJ1-5; D is possibly TRBD1 (6 bases). Per germline, CDR1 SGHNT and CDR2 YYREEE (reference sequence). This CDR3 contains 14 residues. Trimming removed 4 bases at V and 2 bases at J, with 10 bases between. CDR3 sequence (DNA): TGTGCCAGCAGCCTACAGGGTGGCAATCAGCCCCAGCATTTT. As protein: CASSLQGGNQPQHF. Filled out from reference TRBV5-4 and TRBJ1-5, the complete variable domain reads ETGVTQSPTHLIKTRGQQVTLRCSSQSGHNTVSWYQQALGQGPQFIFQYYREEENGRGNFPPRFSGLQFPNYSSELNVNALELDDSALYLCASSLQGGNQPQHFGDGTRLSIL.

The chain carries TRBV7-9 and TRBJ1-5; 7 bases map to TRBD1. With 5 bases clipped from V and 0 bases from J, the junction kept 4 bases outside the gene matches. Looked up from germline, CDR1 is SEHNR and CDR2 is FQNEAQ (reference sequence). CDR3 length: 15 amino acids. The CDR3 nucleotides are TGTGCCAGCAGCCCAGGACAGGATAGCAATCAGCCCCAGCATTTT. Protein: CASSPGQDSNQPQHF. The variable domain in full, with the rest retrieved from reference TRBV7-9 and TRBJ1-5, is DTGVSQNPRHKITKRGQNVTFRCDPISEHNRLYWYRQTLGQGPEFLTYFQNEAQLEKSRLLSDRFSAERPKGSFSTLEIQRTEQGDSAMYLCASSPGQDSNQPQHFGDGTRLSIL.

This chain joins TRBV5-1 and TRBJ2-3, with 16 bases aligning to TRBD2. The junction had 2 bases not matched to a gene; V was cut back by 4 bases and J by 6 bases. Germline V CDR1 and CDR2: SGHRS, YFSETQ. The CDR3 has 15 residues. DNA for the CDR3: TGCGCCAGCAGCCCGGGACTAGCGGGAGGGGATACGCAGTATTTT. Its translation is CASSPGLAGGDTQYF.

The V gene is TRBV2, the J gene TRBJ2-1; 9 positions agree with TRBD1. J was trimmed by 3 bases and V by 8 bases; bases with no gene match: 5. Germline CDR1 SNHLY, CDR2 FYNNEI. This CDR3 has 14 amino acids. The CDR3 coding sequence is TGTGCCAGCCTAGGGGACAGGGTCTACAATGAGCAGTTCTTC. It translates to CASLGDRVYNEQFF. The full variable domain, with the rest looked up from reference TRBV2 and TRBJ2-1, is EPEVTQTPSHQVTQMGQEVILRCVPISNHLYFYWYRQILGQKVEFLVSFYNNEISEKSEIFDDQFSVERPDGSNFTLKIRSTKLEDSAMYFCASLGDRVYNEQFFGPGTRLTVL.

V and J are TRBV25-1 and TRBJ2-1; 10 positions match TRBD1. Germline trimming cut 2 bases from V and 4 bases from J; bases unmatched to any gene: 8. The germline gives CDR1 MGHDK, CDR2 SYGVNS. The CDR3 covers 17 residues. The CDR3 region has the DNA TGTGCCAGCAGTGAAGACCAGACAGGGGGCATATACAATGAGCAGTTCTTC. It translates to CASSEDQTGGIYNEQFF.

The V gene is TRBV2, the J gene TRBJ2-7; 9 positions match TRBD1. V was pared by 5 bases and J by 6 bases, with 5 bases of the junction left unmatched. Germline CDR1 SNHLY, CDR2 FYNNEI. This CDR3 comprises 13 residues. CDR3 sequence: CASSTGTGFEQYF. CDR3 sequence (DNA): TGTGCCAGCAGTACCGGGACAGGGTTCGAGCAGTACTTC.

The chain joins TRBV28 to TRBJ1-2; D is perhaps TRBD1 (5 bases). Germline V gives CDR1 MDHEN, CDR2 SYDVKM. The CDR3 consists of 14 residues. Trimming removed 3 bases from V and 4 bases from J, with 12 bases in between. The CDR3 nucleotides are TGTGCCAGCAGTTTGGGGCAGACTGCCTATGGCTACACCTTC. It encodes CASSLGQTAYGYTF.

The chain has TRBV7-2 and TRBJ2-2; 9 bases map to TRBD1. The junction had 5 bases not matched to a gene; V was cut back by 5 bases and J by 4 bases. CDR3 length: 15 amino acids. In germline, CDR1 is SGHTA, CDR2 FQGNSA. In DNA form, the CDR3 reads TGTGCCAGCAGCAGCACAGGGGGCTTCACCGGGGAGCTGTTTTTT. Protein: CASSSTGGFTGELFF. The full variable domain, in which reference TRBV7-2 and TRBJ2-2 provide the parts outside the CDR3, is GAGVSQSPSNKVTEKGKDVELRCDPISGHTALYWYRQSLGQGLEFLIYFQGNSAPDKSGLPSDRFSAERTGGSVSTLTIQRTQQEDSAVYLCASSSTGGFTGELFFGEGSRLTVL.

The CDR3 DNA is TGCGCCAGCAGCCAAGCGACCGGGGTTTCCTACGAGCAGTACTTC. This sequence encodes CASSQATGVSYEQYF. The chain uses TRBV4-3 and TRBJ2-7; perhaps TRBD2 as D (5 bases). The CDR3 runs to 15 residues. Germline CDR1 is LGHNA and CDR2 is YSLEER. Trimming took 1 base from V and 1 from J, leaving 11 bases between them.

The chain combines TRBV6-1 with TRBJ1-4, with 10 bases that match TRBD1. CDR3 size: 15 residues. CDR1 is MNHNS, CDR2 SASEGT, per germline. The J segment lost 5 bases and the V segment lost 2 bases, leaving 2 bases of the junction unmatched. CDR3 sequence (DNA): TGTGCCAGCAGTGAAACGGACAGGGGGAATGAAAAACTGTTTTTT. Encoded protein: CASSETDRGNEKLFF.

The CDR3 nucleotides read TGCGCCAGCAGCCCTTATCGTAGCTCCTATAATTCACCCCTCCACTTT. It is translated as CASSPYRSSYNSPLHF. The rearrangement joins TRBV4-3 to TRBJ1-6; D is unresolved. Germline lookup yields CDR1 LGHNA and CDR2 YSLEER. V gave up 4 bases and J gave up 0 bases, with 10 bases separating them. The CDR3 covers 16 residues.

The J gene is TRBJ2-7, the V gene TRBV28; 10 nucleotides line up with TRBD1. Germline lookup yields CDR1 MDHEN and CDR2 SYDVKM. The CDR3 contains 14 residues. After removal of 4 bases from V and 3 bases from J, the junction contained 3 bases not matched to a gene. For the CDR3, the DNA is TGTGCCAGCAGTTCGGGACAGGGGTACTACGAGCAGTACTTC. Its translation: CASSSGQGYYEQYF.

This chain connects TRBV4-2 to TRBJ2-6, with D possibly being TRBD1 (5 bases). Germline CDR1 is LGHNA and CDR2 is YNFKEQ. The CDR3 is 14 residues long. Trimming took off 4 bases at V and 2 bases at J, with 6 bases between the two ends. The CDR3 reads CASSRGAGANVLTF. CDR3 sequence (DNA): TGTGCCAGCAGCCGGGGCGCTGGGGCCAACGTCCTGACTTTC.

The V call is TRBV5-1, the J call TRBJ2-1; 8 bases fit TRBD1. Germline V CDR1 and CDR2: SGHRS, YFSETQ. This CDR3 has 15 residues. After removal of 0 bases from V and 7 bases from J, the junction contained 6 bases not matched to a gene. The CDR3 sequence is CASSLGQGAQNEQFF. The CDR3 nucleotides are TGCGCCAGCAGCTTGGGTCAGGGGGCTCAAAATGAGCAGTTCTTC.

V and J are TRBV7-2 and TRBJ2-5; possibly TRBD1 for D (7 bases). Germline V gives CDR1 SGHTA, CDR2 FQGNSA. Trimming removed 2 bases at V and 7 bases at J, with 14 bases between. The CDR3 runs to 14 residues. The CDR3 here is CASSLIVQGGTQYF. The CDR3 bases are TGTGCCAGCAGCTTAATCGTTCAGGGGGGGACCCAGTACTTC.

This chain connects TRBV20-1 to TRBJ2-5; D call uncertain. The CDR3 is 11 amino acids. Germline V lookup: CDR1 DFQATT, CDR2 SNEGSKA (reference sequence). The V gene lost 0 bases and the J gene lost 4 bases, with 3 bases spanning the gap. The CDR3 coding sequence is TGCAGTGCTAGAGATCGAGAGACCCAGTACTTC. This encodes CSARDRETQYF.

V is TRBV10-2 and J is TRBJ1-4; D remains ambiguous. This CDR3 has 16 residues. Germline CDR1 WSHSY, CDR2 SAAADI. V dropped 7 bases and J dropped 0 bases, with 15 bases sitting between them. This chain's CDR3 is CASMGTGGATNEKLFF. In DNA, the CDR3 is TGCGCCAGCATGGGAACCGGAGGCGCAACTAATGAAAAACTGTTTTTT.

This clone occurred once. The V gene is TRBV10-3, the J gene TRBJ2-3; D gene ambiguous. Germline assignment: CDR1 ENHRY and CDR2 SYGVKD. The germline V and J ends were trimmed by 0 bases and 4 bases, with 5 bases remaining between them. CDR3 length: 13 residues. CDR3 amino acids: CAISESAPDTQYF. CDR3 bases: TGTGCCATCAGTGAGTCGGCCCCAGATACGCAGTATTTT.

V is TRBV19 and J is TRBJ2-1; 10 bases map to TRBD2. V lost 3 bases to trimming and J lost 9 bases; unmatched junction nucleotides: 8. The length of the CDR3 is 15 residues. Germline CDR1 LNHDA, CDR2 SQIVND (reference sequence). DNA of the CDR3: TGTGCCAGTAGTATGGGTCTAGCGGGAGAGGGTGAGCAGTTCTTC. Translated, it gives CASSMGLAGEGEQFF.

The chain recombines TRBV5-1 with TRBJ2-3; 8 nucleotides align to TRBD2. V shed 4 bases and J 3 bases; nucleotides not matched to a gene: 10. This CDR3 contains 16 residues. Germline CDR1 SGHRS, CDR2 YFSETQ. In DNA form, the CDR3 reads TGCGCCAGCAGCGCTCGAGGCGAGCGGGAGACAGATACGCAGTATTTT. Protein product: CASSARGERETDTQYF.

The CDR3 spells CASSVLTGDYFGNTIYF. DNA of the CDR3: TGTGCCAGCAGCGTTTTGACAGGGGACTATTTTGGAAACACCATATATTTT. The J gene is TRBJ1-3, the V gene TRBV9; 8 bases are shared with TRBD1. V lost 2 bases and J lost 3; bases outside the gene matches: 10. The CDR3 sequence is 17 residues long. The V gene's germline CDR1 is SGDLS and CDR2 YYNGEE.

V usage is TRBV5-4 and J usage is TRBJ2-2, with 10 bases lining up with TRBD1. V gave up 4 bases and J gave up 5 bases; unmatched junction bases: 8. The CDR3 is 16 amino acids. Looked up from germline, CDR1 is SGHNT and CDR2 is YYREEE (reference sequence). The CDR3 DNA reads TGTGCCAGCAGCACCGGGACAGGGGTGTTTACCGGGGAGCTGTTTTTT. Residues: CASSTGTGVFTGELFF.

The CDR3 nucleotides read TGTGCCAGCAGCACTTCGATCCAAGAGACCCAGTACTTC. Amino acids: CASSTSIQETQYF. V is TRBV7-9 and J is TRBJ2-5; D call uncertain. Germline V gene data show CDR1 as SEHNR and CDR2 as FQNEAQ (reference sequence). With 5 bases removed from V and 1 base from J, the gap between germline ends came to 8 bases. The CDR3 totals 13 residues.

This chain connects TRBV11-2 to TRBJ1-2, with TRBD1 as a possible D gene (6 bases). CDR1 is SGHAT and CDR2 is FQNNGV in the germline V gene. Trimming cost V 3 bases and J 8 bases, with 19 bases left between them. This CDR3 has 15 amino acids. The CDR3 protein is CASSFTGIPDQGYTF. The CDR3 DNA is TGTGCCAGCAGCTTTACAGGGATCCCGGACCAGGGCTACACCTTC. The full variable domain, completed using reference TRBV11-2 and TRBJ1-2, is EAGVAQSPRYKIIEKRQSVAFWCNPISGHATLYWYQQILGQGPKLLIQFQNNGVVDDSQLPKDRFSAERLKGVDSTLKIQPAKLEDSAVYLCASSFTGIPDQGYTFGSGTRLTVV.

This chain joins TRBV9 and TRBJ2-7, with TRBD2 identical over 7 bases. The CDR3 sequence is 15 residues long. Germline trimming cut 4 bases from V and 4 bases from J; bases unmatched to any gene: 11. Germline CDR1 and CDR2: SGDLS and YYNGEE. CDR3 nucleotide sequence: TGTGCCAGCAGCCCTGGGAGTCGGGGGGATTACGAGCAGTACTTC. As protein: CASSPGSRGDYEQYF.